These 6 T cell receptor beta chains were sequenced from one sample in a study of shared clonotypes between healthy human individuals. Generated by immunoSEQ multiplex PCR, the TCRdb table keeps only in-frame clones and is missing some. Of about 710,000 clones in the sample, 72% were seen once. Source material: memory CD4+ T cells sorted from blood. Subset in this sample: CD45RA-negative fraction. The receptors here all came from a woman aged 25 to 45 in good health.

The CDR3 sequence: CASGRQGFGEQYF. The CDR3 DNA sequence: TGTGCTAGTGGGAGACAGGGATTTGGGGAGCAGTACTTC. The genes are TRBV12-5 and TRBJ2-7; 7 nucleotides align to TRBD1. Germline V gene data show CDR1 as LGHNT and CDR2 as FRNRAP. The CDR3 runs 13 residues. Germline trimming cut 6 bases from V and 7 bases from J; bases unmatched to any gene: 9.

The rearrangement joins TRBV18 to TRBJ1-2; 7 bases are a match to TRBD1. V shed 6 bases, J shed 5 bases, and the junction held 6 bases outside the gene matches. The germline CDR1 and CDR2 sequences are KGHSH and LQKENI. This CDR3 is 13 amino acids long. CDR3 sequence: CASSQGQDYGYTF. CDR3 bases: TGTGCCAGCTCCCAAGGACAGGATTATGGCTACACCTTC.

V and J are TRBV19 and TRBJ1-2; D unclear. The V end was cut by 5 bases, the J end by 2 bases, with 12 bases between. The germline gives CDR1 LNHDA, CDR2 SQIVND (reference sequence). The CDR3 sequence is 14 residues long. For the CDR3, the DNA is TGTGCCAGTAGTTGGTCCGGAAAAAACTATGGCTACACCTTC. Its protein product is CASSWSGKNYGYTF.

Concerning this clone: A far bigger clonotype differs at one base, so this is likely a read error. DNA for the CDR3: TGTGCCAGCAGCTTACAGCGGGACTCCTACGAGCAGTACTTC. It is translated as CASSLQRDSYEQYF. V gene TRBV5-4 combines with J gene TRBJ2-7, with 7 bases aligning to TRBD2. Germline CDR1 is SGHNT and CDR2 is YYREEE (reference sequence). V shed 2 bases, J shed 0 bases, and the junction held 2 bases outside the gene matches. The CDR3 has 14 amino acids.

This clone was picked up a small number of times. The chain has TRBV6-5 and TRBJ1-5; D is unclear. This CDR3 contains 14 residues. The ends were cut back, 9 bases at V and 5 bases at J, with 17 bases in the middle. Germline V gene lookup returns CDR1 MNHEY and CDR2 SVGAGI. The CDR3 reads CASWPAGSYQPQHF. In DNA, the CDR3 is TGTGCCAGTTGGCCGGCAGGATCCTATCAGCCCCAGCATTTT.

This clone was detected only a few times. The rearrangement uses TRBV28 and TRBJ2-3, with 8 bases matching TRBD1. This CDR3 contains 16 residues. Germline lookup yields CDR1 MDHEN and CDR2 SYDVKM. J lost 0 bases, V lost 2 bases, and 4 bases had no gene match. CDR3 residues: CASSLARTGSTDTQYF. The CDR3 coding sequence is TGTGCCAGCAGTTTAGCCCGGACAGGGAGCACAGATACGCAGTATTTT.